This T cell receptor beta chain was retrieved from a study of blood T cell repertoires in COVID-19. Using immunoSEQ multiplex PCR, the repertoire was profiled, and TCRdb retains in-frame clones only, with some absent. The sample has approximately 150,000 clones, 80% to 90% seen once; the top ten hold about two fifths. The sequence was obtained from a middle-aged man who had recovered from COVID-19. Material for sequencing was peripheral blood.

The CDR3 loop reads CASSDGQVGHTIYF. The CDR3, as DNA: TGTGCCAGCAGCGACGGACAGGTGGGACACACCATATATTTT. V usage is TRBV7-6 and J usage is TRBJ1-3, with 7 bases matching TRBD1. This CDR3 spans 14 amino acids. The trim removed 5 bases at V and 8 bases at J, leaving 9 bases unmatched. In germline, CDR1 is SGHVS, CDR2 FNYEAQ.